The clone carrying this T cell receptor (beta chain) was seen a few times. The record originates from a study of T cells in Graves' hyperthyroidism and ophthalmopathy. Study-wide context: Blood was drawn when the patient was first diagnosed and still untreated.

What was amplified from RNA transcripts were TCR beta CDR3 regions. First-round RT-PCR of the TCR CDR3 relied on the HTBI primer set. TCRdb reprocessed the multiplex PCR reads with MiXCR, giving one entry per CDR3 protein. The table has about 640,000 distinct CDR3 sequences, approximately 14% seen once. Germline CDR1 LGHDT, CDR2 YNNKEL (reference sequence). This CDR3 region has 15 residues. The V end was cut by 1 base, the J end by 3 bases, with 10 bases between. The chain recombines TRBV3-1 with TRBJ1-3, with a possible D match to TRBD1 (5 bases). The TCR was taken from a woman aged 50 to 60 with Graves' ophthalmopathy. Sequenced input: blood. The CDR3 DNA reads as TGTGCCAGCAGCCAAGCAGGGTCGAGTGGAAACACCATATATTTT. The encoded protein is CASSQAGSSGNTIYF.